This T cell receptor beta chain appears in the sequencing data of a study of Tregs in tolerant kidney transplant recipients. Sequenced by immunoSEQ multiplex PCR; TCRdb stores in-frame clones only, minus some. The top ten hold about 0.45% of the sample, which has about 87,000 clones, 90% to 95% seen once. The receptor was isolated from a human donor who received a combined kidney and bone marrow transplant. This specimen consisted of CD4+ T cells from blood, obtained before the transplant.

The CDR3 protein is CASSFSQGSETQYF. CDR3 sequence (DNA): TGTGCCAGCAGCTTTAGCCAGGGGAGCGAGACCCAGTACTTC. The chain couples TRBV11-3 to TRBJ2-5; the D gene is possibly TRBD1 (6 bases). There are 14 residues in the CDR3. Germline-derived CDR1 and CDR2 are SGHNT and YENEEA. V was cut by 3 bases and J by 5 bases, with 13 bases left in between.